This is a list of T cell receptor beta chains from one sample in a study of CD8+ T cells in alopecia areata. Profiled with immunoSEQ multiplex PCR; TCRdb holds only in-frame clones, not every one. The sample holds about 110,000 clones, approximately 59% seen once. Sequenced material: CD8+ T cells sorted from blood. Every receptor here comes from a human donor in good health. The CDR3 runs from the conserved cysteine through the conserved F or W. Each record gives: V gene, clone size, J gene, D gene, CDR3 protein, CDR3 DNA. D genes are given only for firm matches. Size is stated for part of the rows, as once, few or many counts, or as a class when the clone is expanded.

TRBV6-5,.,TRBJ2-7,.,CASSYTTRGPYEQYF,TGTGCCAGCAGTTACACGACTCGGGGGCCCTACGAGCAGTACTTC
TRBV2,.,TRBJ1-6,TRBD1,CASREGDRRNSPLHF,TGTGCCAGCAGGGAGGGGGACAGGAGGAATTCACCCCTCCACTTT
TRBV7-8,.,TRBJ2-5,.,CASLWAAESETQYF,TGTGCCAGCTTGTGGGCGGCGGAGTCAGAGACCCAGTACTTC
TRBV13,.,TRBJ2-4,.,CASSLGVVLAKNIQYF,TGTGCCAGCAGCCTAGGGGTGGTACTAGCCAAAAACATTCAGTACTTC
TRBV5-1,.,TRBJ1-4,TRBD1,CASSNRGGEKLFF,TGCGCCAGCAGCAACAGGGGTGGTGAAAAACTGTTTTTT
TRBV2,.,TRBJ1-2,.,CGSRADGYGYTF,TGTGGGTCCCGGGCGGATGGTTATGGCTACACCTTC
TRBV11-2,.,TRBJ2-1,.,CASSQTGSYNEQFF,TGTGCCAGCAGCCAAACTGGCTCCTACAATGAGCAGTTCTTC
TRBV29-1,.,TRBJ2-3,TRBD2,CSVAGTSGGLPSDTQYF,TGCAGCGTTGCTGGGACTAGCGGGGGCCTTCCGTCCGATACGCAGTATTTT
TRBV13,.,TRBJ2-1,.,CASSLSLTHYNEQFF,TGTGCCAGCAGCTTATCGTTGACCCACTACAATGAGCAGTTCTTC
TRBV27,few,TRBJ2-3,.,CASSLSVWPDTQYF,TGTGCCAGCAGTTTATCTGTCTGGCCAGATACGCAGTATTTT
TRBV30,.,TRBJ1-1,TRBD1,CAWSSGGGSTEAFF,TGTGCCTGGAGTTCAGGGGGCGGGAGCACTGAAGCTTTCTTT
TRBV18,.,TRBJ2-7,TRBD1,CASSPVGRGPYEQYF,TGTGCCAGCTCACCAGTGGGCAGGGGGCCTTACGAGCAGTACTTC
TRBV10-3,few,TRBJ1-2,.,CAISESGALGYGYTF,TGTGCCATCAGTGAGTCGGGCGCATTGGGCTATGGCTACACCTTC
TRBV13,few,TRBJ2-7,TRBD1,CASSSRDRERHEQYF,TGTGCCAGCAGCTCCAGGGACAGGGAAAGGCACGAGCAGTACTTC
TRBV10-2,few,TRBJ1-2,.,CASSVSPPRGVGNYGYTF,TGCGCCAGCAGTGTATCCCCCCCGAGGGGCGTGGGGAACTATGGCTACACCTTC
TRBV7-3,.,TRBJ2-5,.,CASGSSGGTQYF,TGTGCCAGCGGGTCCTCCGGTGGGACCCAGTACTTC
TRBV29-1,once,TRBJ1-1,.,CSVEDPGEKAEAFF,TGCAGCGTTGAAGATCCGGGGGAGAAGGCTGAAGCTTTCTTT